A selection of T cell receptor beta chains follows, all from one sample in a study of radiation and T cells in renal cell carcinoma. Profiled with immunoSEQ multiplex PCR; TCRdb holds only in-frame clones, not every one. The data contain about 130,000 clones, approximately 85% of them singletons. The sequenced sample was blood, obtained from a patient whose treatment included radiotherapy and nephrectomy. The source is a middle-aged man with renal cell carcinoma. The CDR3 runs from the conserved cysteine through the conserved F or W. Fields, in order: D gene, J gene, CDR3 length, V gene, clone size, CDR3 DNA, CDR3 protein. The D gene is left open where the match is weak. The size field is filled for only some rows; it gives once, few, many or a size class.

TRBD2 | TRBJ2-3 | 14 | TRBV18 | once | TGTGCCAGCTCCCTAGCGGGAGTCACAGATACGCAGTATTTT | CASSLAGVTDTQYF
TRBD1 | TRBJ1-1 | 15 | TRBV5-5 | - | TGTGCCAGCAGCTTAAAACCAGGGGGCGGAACTGAAGCTTTCTTT | CASSLKPGGGTEAFF
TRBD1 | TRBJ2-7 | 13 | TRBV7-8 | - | TGTGCCAGCAGCAGAGACAGGGCCTACGAGCAGTACTTC | CASSRDRAYEQYF
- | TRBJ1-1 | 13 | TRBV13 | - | TGTGCCAGCAGCTTAGCCCAGACGGCAGAAGCTTTCTTT | CASSLAQTAEAFF
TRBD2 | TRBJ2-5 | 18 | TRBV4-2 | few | TGTGCCAGCAGCCAAGATGGGACTAGCGGGGCGAAACAAGAGACCCAGTACTTC | CASSQDGTSGAKQETQYF
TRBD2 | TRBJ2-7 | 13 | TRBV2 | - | TGTGCCAGCAGTGATAGCGGGCGGGGCGAGCAGTACTTC | CASSDSGRGEQYF
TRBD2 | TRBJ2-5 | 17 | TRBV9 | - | TGTGCCAGCAGCGTAGGGACTAGCGGGGAGGGCGAAGAGACCCAGTACTTC | CASSVGTSGEGEETQYF
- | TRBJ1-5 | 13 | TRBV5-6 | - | TGTGCCAGCAGCTCCGGAGGAGTTGGGGGCCAGCATTTT | CASSSGGVGGQHF
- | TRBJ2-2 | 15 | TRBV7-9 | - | TGTGCCAGCACCCCCTCTGGAGGCTTCACCGGGGAGCTGTTTTTT | CASTPSGGFTGELFF
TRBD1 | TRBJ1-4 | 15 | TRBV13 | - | TGTGCCAGCAGTTGGGCGGGACAGGGTAATGAAAAACTGTTTTTT | CASSWAGQGNEKLFF
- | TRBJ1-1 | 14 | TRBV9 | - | TGTGCCAGCAGCATCATGGACGGGAACACTGAAGCTTTCTTT | CASSIMDGNTEAFF
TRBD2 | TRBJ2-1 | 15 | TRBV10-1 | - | TGCGCCAGCAGTGAGGGCGGGAGCAACTGGAATGAGCAGTTCTTC | CASSEGGSNWNEQFF
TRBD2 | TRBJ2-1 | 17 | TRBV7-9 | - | TGTGCCAGCAGCTATCTCGGACTAGCGAGCTCCTACAATGAGCAGTTCTTC | CASSYLGLASSYNEQFF
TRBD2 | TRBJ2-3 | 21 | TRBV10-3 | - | TGTGCCATCAGTGACGAACCGGGACTAGCGGGGGGTGACTGGAGCACAGATACGCAGTATTTT | CAISDEPGLAGGDWSTDTQYF
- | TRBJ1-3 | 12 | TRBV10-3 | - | TGTGCCATCAGTGGGTATCAGAGCACCATATATTTT | CAISGYQSTIYF
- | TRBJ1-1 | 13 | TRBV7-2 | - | TGTGCCAGCAGCTTAAGACAGATCACTGAAGCTTTCTTT | CASSLRQITEAFF
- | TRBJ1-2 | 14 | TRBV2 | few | TGTGCCAGCAGTGAAGCTCGCACAATCTATGGCTACACCTTC | CASSEARTIYGYTF
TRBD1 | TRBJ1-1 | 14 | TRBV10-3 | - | TGTGCCATCAGCCTCGGACAGGGGGAAACTGAAGCTTTCTTT | CAISLGQGETEAFF
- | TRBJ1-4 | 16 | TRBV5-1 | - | TGCGCCAGCAGTTTTGGCCATCAGGGGAGTGGTGAAAAACTGTTTTTT | CASSFGHQGSGEKLFF
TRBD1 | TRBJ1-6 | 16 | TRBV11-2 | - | TGTGCCAGCAGCTTAGCCGGGACAGGGGGGAATTCACCCCTCCACTTT | CASSLAGTGGNSPLHF
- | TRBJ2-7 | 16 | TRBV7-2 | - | TGTGCCAGCAGCTTAGACCACCGGGGGCCCCAATACGAGCAGTACTTC | CASSLDHRGPQYEQYF
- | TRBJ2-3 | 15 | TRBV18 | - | TGTGCCAGCTCATCGGGACTCGCCAGCACAGATACGCAGTATTTT | CASSSGLASTDTQYF
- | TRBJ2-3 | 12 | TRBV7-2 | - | TGTGCCAGCAGGGTCCCCACAGATACGCAGTATTTT | CASRVPTDTQYF
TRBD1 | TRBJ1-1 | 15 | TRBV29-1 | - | TGCAGCGTCATGGGACAGGGAGAGTGGGGCACTGAAGCTTTCTTT | CSVMGQGEWGTEAFF
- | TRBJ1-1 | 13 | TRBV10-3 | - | TGTGCCATTAACAGGGATAAGGTAACTGAAGCTTTCTTT | CAINRDKVTEAFF
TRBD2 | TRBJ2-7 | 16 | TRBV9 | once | TGTGCCAGCAGCGAGAGTAGCGGGGCGCCGGTCCCCGAGCAGTACTTC | CASSESSGAPVPEQYF
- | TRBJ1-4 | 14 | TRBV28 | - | TGTGCCAGCAGTTTAGATTTAACTAATGAAAAACTGTTTTTT | CASSLDLTNEKLFF
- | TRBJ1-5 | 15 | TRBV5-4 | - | TGTGCCAGCAGCTTGGGGGGAGACGGCAATCAGCCCCAGCATTTT | CASSLGGDGNQPQHF
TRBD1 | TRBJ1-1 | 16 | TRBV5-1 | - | TGCGCCAGCAGCTTCGGACAGGGGGGAGCGGGCACTGAAGCTTTCTTT | CASSFGQGGAGTEAFF
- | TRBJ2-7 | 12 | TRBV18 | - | TGTGCCAGCTCACCTCCCACCTACGAGCAGTACTTC | CASSPPTYEQYF
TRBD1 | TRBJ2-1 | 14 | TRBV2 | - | TGTGCCAGCAGACGGACAGGCGCGCCCGATGAGCAGTTCTTC | CASRRTGAPDEQFF
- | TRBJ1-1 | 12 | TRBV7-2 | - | TGTGCCAGCAGCCCAGGCGGCACTGAAGCTTTCTTT | CASSPGGTEAFF
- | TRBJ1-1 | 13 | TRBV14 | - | TGTGCCAGCAGCCAATTCGAAGTCACTGAAGCTTTCTTT | CASSQFEVTEAFF
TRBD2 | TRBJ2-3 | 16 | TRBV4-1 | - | TGCGCCAGCAGCGCCCGACTAGCGGGGGACACAGATACGCAGTATTTT | CASSARLAGDTDTQYF
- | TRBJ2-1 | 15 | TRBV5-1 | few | TGCGCCAGCAGCTTGCGGGTTAGCTCCTACAATGAGCAGTTCTTC | CASSLRVSSYNEQFF
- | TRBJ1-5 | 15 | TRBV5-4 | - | TGTGCCAGCAGCTTGGCACAGGGCGGTGAGCAGCCCCAGCATTTT | CASSLAQGGEQPQHF
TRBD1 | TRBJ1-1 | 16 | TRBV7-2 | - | TGTGCCAGCAGCCCCACCTTGGACAGGGCGAACACTGAAGCTTTCTTT | CASSPTLDRANTEAFF
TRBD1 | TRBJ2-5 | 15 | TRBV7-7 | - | TGTGCTAGCAGCCTTGGGGACAGGGTCACAGAGACCCAGTACTTC | CASSLGDRVTETQYF
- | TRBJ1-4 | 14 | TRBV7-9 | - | TGTGCCAGCAGCTTAGGAGGGGACAATGAAAAACTGTTTTTT | CASSLGGDNEKLFF
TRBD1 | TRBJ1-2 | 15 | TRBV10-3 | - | TGTGCCATCAGAGCCGGGACAGGGATGACTCGGGGCTACACCTTC | CAIRAGTGMTRGYTF
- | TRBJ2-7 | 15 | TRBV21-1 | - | TGTGCCAGCATCGGACAGGGCTTCCCATCCTACGAGCAGTACTTC | CASIGQGFPSYEQYF
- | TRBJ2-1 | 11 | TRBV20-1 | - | TGCATCTACAAAGGAGCACGAGAGCAGTTCTTC | CIYKGAREQFF
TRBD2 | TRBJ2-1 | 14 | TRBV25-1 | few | TGTGCCAGCAGTGAATCTTGGACTAGCGGTGAGCAGTTCTTC | CASSESWTSGEQFF
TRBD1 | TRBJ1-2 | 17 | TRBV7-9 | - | TGTGCCAGCAGCTTACTCAAACCAGGACAGGCAGCGCTGGGCTACACCTTC | CASSLLKPGQAALGYTF
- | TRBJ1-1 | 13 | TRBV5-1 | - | TGCGCCAGCCGCCTCTCAGGGTACGCTGAAGCTTTCTTT | CASRLSGYAEAFF
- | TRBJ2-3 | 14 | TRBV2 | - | TGTGCCAGCAGCTATCGAATACACACAGATACGCAGTATTTT | CASSYRIHTDTQYF
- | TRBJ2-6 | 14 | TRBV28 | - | TGTGCCAGCAGTTTAGACTCTGGGGCCAACGTCCTGACTTTC | CASSLDSGANVLTF
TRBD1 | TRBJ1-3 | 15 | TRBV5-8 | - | TGTGCCAACTCCGCCGGGACAGACTCTGGAAACACCATATATTTT | CANSAGTDSGNTIYF
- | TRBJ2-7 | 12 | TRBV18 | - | TGTGCCAGCTCACAGGAGGGGTACGAGCAGTACTTC | CASSQEGYEQYF